These 2 T cell receptor beta chains came from one sample sequenced in a study of shared clonotypes between healthy human individuals. This table comes from immunoSEQ multiplex PCR, and its TCRdb copy is limited to in-frame clones, with some not included. The repertoire holds 2.3 million or so clones, with 90% to 95% as singletons. The sample was naive CD4+ T cells from PBMCs. Indicated subset: CD45RA+ positively selected. The receptors originated from a young man in good health. Some clones in this sample may be carry-over from other donors' samples.

V usage is TRBV4-1 and J usage is TRBJ2-4; no clear D gene. Germline V gives CDR1 MGHRA, CDR2 YSYEKL. V lost 1 base and J lost 1, with 14 bases in between. The length of the CDR3 is 17 residues. CDR3: CASSQVRPDNAKNIQYF. CDR3 in DNA: TGCGCCAGCAGCCAAGTTCGACCCGACAACGCCAAAAACATTCAGTACTTC.

This chain uses TRBV28 with TRBJ2-7, with TRBD2 as a possible D gene (6 bases). The germline CDR1 and CDR2 sequences are MDHEN and SYDVKM. The length of the CDR3 is 15 residues. Trimming removed 4 bases from V and 5 bases from J, with 18 bases in between. CDR3 residues: CASSSRGSGRDEQYF. CDR3 DNA: TGTGCCAGCAGTTCTAGGGGTAGCGGTCGGGACGAGCAGTACTTC.